This entry is about one T cell receptor beta chain. This clone was seen at least ten times. The specificity of this receptor is unknown. No base quality information exists; no much larger clone differs at one position. The identical CDR3 is also encoded by other nucleotide sequences in the sample. These data originate in a study of blood T cell repertoires in COVID-19 (dated by TCRdb to about 2020). As for the study more broadly: Samples covering the acute and convalescent phases of COVID-19 were provided by collaborators in the United States, Italy and Spain. The prospective study material was composed of cDNA or gDNA derived from T cells, B-cell-depleted T cells, or PBMCs. Deeply sampled blood TCRbeta repertoires from subjects exposed to, actively infected with, or recovered from COVID-19 were included in the dataset. The repertoires were made available in a free public database intended to serve as a resource for research on the immune response to SARS-CoV-2. Samples came from the ongoing ImmuneRACE study (first 160 participants) plus 1,254 subjects from 6 global collaborators. A de-identified subject ID, COVID-19 status, age in years and sex were almost always included in the sample metadata. Where available, HLA class I and class II types were taken from metadata supplied by the sample provider and were not determined by assay-based typing. On the study overall, not on this receptor specifically: The quantity of clinical and demographic metadata differed by source and by participant and was supplied without curation.

The immunoSEQ Assay, a bias-controlled multiplex PCR, was used to amplify TCRbeta CDR3 regions from genomic DNA. The authors processed their data as follows. Within the assay, amplification of reference gene primers was used to estimate how many nucleated cells each sample contained. To quantify the absolute abundance of each unique TCRbeta CDR3 rearrangement, sequence reads were collapsed and filtered. For each sample, productive Simpson clonality was calculated as the square root of Simpson's diversity index across productive rearrangements. TCRdb obtained this table from immuneACCESS and retained in-frame rearrangements with V and J assigned. These tables miss some clones; where compared with another copy, unresolved V genes account for less than half of the shortfall, and the remainder is unexplained. V and J calls and clone size are those listed in that table; D and trimming were worked out from the DNA. The sample table lists hundreds of thousands of clones, 80% to 90% of them with a count of one. The ten largest clonotypes hold about a tenth of the sample.

Based on the germline V gene, the CDR1 and CDR2 sequences are MNHEY and SVGAGI. The V end gives up 5 bases and the J end 3 bases, leaving 7 bases in the junction not matched to a gene. Taken from cysteine to phenylalanine, the CDR3 has 15 residues. CDR3 DNA only is kept here, 45 bases in frame from base 1. In Seattle, one collaborating source enrolled patients while the infection was active and tracked those patients longitudinally over the course of disease. The collaborating institutions used their own protocols to collect whole blood in K2EDTA tubes. For TCRbeta analysis, collaborators shipped samples in one of three forms: frozen whole blood, isolated PBMCs, or DNA extracted from either of those sample types.

This sequence originates from a woman between 65 and 79 years old with COVID-19, enrolled during active disease. In this chain, TRBV6-5 is recombined with TRBJ1-5, and 7 junction bases match TRBD1. Sequencing was carried out using peripheral blood. The CDR3 corresponds to CASSPGTEPNQPQHF. The DNA sequence is given as TGTGCCAGCAGTCCCGGGACAGAGCCCAATCAGCCCCAGCATTTT.